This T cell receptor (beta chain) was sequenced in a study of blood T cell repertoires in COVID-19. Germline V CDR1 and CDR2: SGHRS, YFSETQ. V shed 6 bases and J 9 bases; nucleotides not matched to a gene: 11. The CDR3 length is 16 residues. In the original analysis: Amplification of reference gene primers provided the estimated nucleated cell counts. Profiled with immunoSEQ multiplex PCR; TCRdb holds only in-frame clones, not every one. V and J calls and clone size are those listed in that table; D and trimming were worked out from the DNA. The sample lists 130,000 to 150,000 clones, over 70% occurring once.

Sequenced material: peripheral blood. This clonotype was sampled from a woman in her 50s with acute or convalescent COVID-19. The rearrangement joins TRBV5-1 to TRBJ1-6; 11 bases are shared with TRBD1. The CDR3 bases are TGCGCCAGCAAACATGGACAGGGGGCAGCGGCTTCACCCCTCCACTTT. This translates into CASKHGQGAAASPLHF.